The sequence of this TCR beta chain was determined in a study of shared clonotypes between healthy human individuals. Study in general: Participating donors consisted of two women and a few men aged 18 to 49. Regarding the study as a whole: It was the few donors that limited the genetic and exposure-history diversity represented.

Using around 180 ng DNA, 32,000 or so T cell genomes, the sorted-subset replicate PCRs were run. TCRdb's copy holds only in-frame clones and misses some; the assay was immunoSEQ multiplex PCR. Of millions of clones in the sample, around nine tenths were seen once. This clone was seen a few times. Antigen: not known. One end of the junction does not line up with germline, which may come from a read error. This TCR was sampled from a man between 18 and 29 years old in good health. The sequencing input was naive CD4+ T cells sorted from blood. The subset is: CD45RA+ positively selected.

The CDR3 is CASSLGRLGTF. CDR3 in DNA: TGCGCCAGCAGCTTGGGCCGATTGGGGACCTTT. The chain recombines TRBV5-1 with TRBJ1-4; possibly TRBD1 for D (5 bases). Germline-derived CDR1 and CDR2 are SGHRS and YFSETQ. The CDR3 is 11 residues long.